These 28 T cell receptor beta chains share one sample of origin, sequenced in a study of beta chain features in type 1 diabetes. Study results and caveats: In every one of the four CD4+ subsets, TCRB CDR3s were moderately but significantly shorter in Type 1 diabetes patients.

No antigen has been identified for these receptors. As every portion of the isolated RNA was reverse transcribed, the sequencing read expressed TCRB transcripts. Clones were sequenced by immunoSEQ multiplex PCR, and TCRdb holds only the in-frame ones, with some missing. The repertoire consists of nearly 700,000 clones, with roughly 13% occurring once and the leading ten covering approximately 0.022%. Sequences were obtained from naive CD4+ T cells from blood. Receptors originate from a man aged 18 to 30 with type 1 diabetes.

The J gene is TRBJ2-7, the V gene TRBV7-9; D remains unclear. Germline values: CDR1 SEHNR, CDR2 FQNEAQ (reference sequence). Trimming pared 1 base from V and 11 bases from J, leaving 15 bases between. The CDR3 is 13 residues long. The CDR3 spells CASSLGTYPDEYF. CDR3 DNA sequence: TGTGCCAGCAGCTTAGGGACCTACCCCGACGAGTACTTC.

CDR3: CATRPAQGGDTQYF. CDR3 DNA: TGTGCCACCCGACCGGCCCAGGGCGGAGATACGCAGTATTTT. The gene calls are TRBV10-3 and TRBJ2-3; a possible D gene is TRBD1 (5 bases). V gave up 10 bases and J gave up 5 bases, with 19 bases separating them. Germline CDR1 and CDR2: ENHRY and SYGVKD. This CDR3 has 14 amino acids.

This clone was seen a handful of times. V gene TRBV5-6 combines with J gene TRBJ1-1; D not certain. The CDR3 runs to 12 residues. Germline V gene sequence: CDR1 SGHDT, CDR2 YYEEEE. V lost 5 bases to trimming and J lost 11 bases, with 16 bases between them. CDR3 bases: TGTGCCAGCAGTTATGGGGAGTATGAGGCTTTCTTT. Its translation: CASSYGEYEAFF.

A few counts support this clone. Here the CDR3 reads CASSLYLRDTLGSPLHF. In DNA form, the CDR3 reads TGTGCCAGCAGTTTATATCTTCGGGACACCCTGGGTTCACCCCTCCACTTT. This rearrangement joins TRBV27 to TRBJ1-6, with a weak D call TRBD1 (6 bases). Germline V gene lookup returns CDR1 MNHEY and CDR2 SMNVEV (reference sequence). Trimming removed 1 base from V and 9 bases from J, with 19 bases in between. The CDR3 runs 17 residues.

This clone was seen a handful of times. V is TRBV6-1 and J is TRBJ2-7, with D uncertain. CDR3 length: 12 residues. Germline CDR1 and CDR2: MNHNS and SASEGT. With 6 bases removed from V and 3 bases from J, the gap between germline ends came to 9 bases. The CDR3 sequence is CASSPSGYEQYF. The CDR3 nucleotides read TGTGCCAGCAGCCCATCAGGCTACGAGCAGTACTTC.

This clone was picked up a small number of times. The V and J genes are TRBV14 and TRBJ2-1, with 10 bases aligning to TRBD1. Germline V lookup: CDR1 SGHDN, CDR2 FVKESK. V lost 3 bases to trimming and J lost 2 bases; unmatched junction nucleotides: 4. The CDR3 is 16 residues long. CDR3 sequence: CASSHGTGVAYNEQFF. The CDR3, as DNA: TGTGCCAGCAGCCATGGGACAGGGGTAGCCTACAATGAGCAGTTCTTC.

V and J are TRBV9 and TRBJ1-6; 9 nucleotides align to TRBD1. This CDR3 region has 14 residues. The germline CDR1 and CDR2 sequences are SGDLS and YYNGEE. Trimming removed 3 bases from V and 9 bases from J; junction bases left unmatched: 4. The CDR3 protein is CASSAGTGRSPLHF. The CDR3, as DNA: TGTGCCAGCAGCGCCGGGACAGGGCGTTCACCCCTCCACTTT.

This clone was found a few times. The chain has TRBV5-4 and TRBJ1-2, with TRBD1 identical over 9 bases. The CDR3 contains 14 residues. V shed 3 bases and J 7 bases; nucleotides not matched to a gene: 7. The germline V gene encodes CDR1 SGHNT and CDR2 YYREEE (reference sequence). In nucleotides, the CDR3 is TGTGCCAGCAGCTCCTGGGACAGGGCCTCTGGCTACACCTTC. It codes for CASSSWDRASGYTF. Complete variable domain (other parts from reference TRBV5-4 and TRBJ1-2): ETGVTQSPTHLIKTRGQQVTLRCSSQSGHNTVSWYQQALGQGPQFIFQYYREEENGRGNFPPRFSGLQFPNYSSELNVNALELDDSALYLCASSSWDRASGYTFGSGTRLTVV.

This clone was seen a handful of times. CDR3 amino acids: CASSELKGKNTEAFF. As DNA, the CDR3 is TGTGCCAGCAGTGAATTAAAGGGCAAGAACACTGAAGCTTTCTTT. This chain uses TRBV6-1 with TRBJ1-1; D not resolved. The germline V and J ends were trimmed by 2 bases and 1 base, with 11 bases remaining between them. The germline CDR1 and CDR2 sequences are MNHNS and SASEGT. The CDR3 runs to 15 residues.

The chain is built from TRBV27 and TRBJ2-7; D may match TRBD1 or TRBD2 (5 bases each). Germline CDR1 MNHEY, CDR2 SMNVEV (reference sequence). V was pared by 7 bases and J by 3 bases, with 16 bases between. This CDR3 is built from 14 residues. CDR3 sequence reads: CASTKRDGRYEQYF. Here the CDR3 DNA reads TGTGCCAGCACCAAGAGGGACGGCCGCTACGAGCAGTACTTC.

The V and J genes are TRBV19 and TRBJ1-2, with 8 positions matching TRBD1. The V gene's germline CDR1 is LNHDA and CDR2 SQIVND (reference sequence). J was trimmed by 4 bases and V by 2 bases; bases with no gene match: 3. The CDR3 is made up of 14 amino acids. The CDR3 region is CASSIRQGRYGYTF. CDR3 bases: TGTGCCAGTAGTATACGACAGGGGCGCTATGGCTACACCTTC.

Only a few counts were recorded for this clone. The V gene is TRBV11-2, the J gene TRBJ2-6, with D possibly matching TRBD1 (6 bases). The V end lost 5 bases, the J end lost 4 bases, and 15 bases lay between the germline ends. The length of the CDR3 is 16 residues. CDR1 is SGHAT and CDR2 is FQNNGV in the germline V gene. CDR3 nucleotide sequence: TGTGCCAGCAGCCCGAGACAGGCTTCGGGGGCCAACGTCCTGACTTTC. Residues: CASSPRQASGANVLTF.

The chain carries TRBV2 and TRBJ2-2, with 9 bases lining up with TRBD1. The CDR3 is 14 residues long. Germline values: CDR1 SNHLY, CDR2 FYNNEI. V was clipped by 6 bases and J by 6 bases; unmatched bases: 5. CDR3 DNA sequence: TGTGCCAGCAGGGCGGGACAGGGAGCCGGGGAGCTGTTTTTT. This sequence encodes CASRAGQGAGELFF.

On this clone: This same CDR3 is encoded by further DNA sequences in the sample. J is TRBJ1-4 and V is TRBV7-9; 7 bases fit TRBD1. With V trimmed by 5 bases and J by 5 bases, 5 bases remained unmatched. Germline lookup yields CDR1 SEHNR and CDR2 FQNEAQ (reference sequence). This CDR3 is built from 14 residues. In DNA, the CDR3 is TGTGCCAGCAGCCTTCGACAGGGAAATGAAAAACTGTTTTTT. This codes for CASSLRQGNEKLFF.

This clone appeared a few times. The chain joins TRBV19 to TRBJ1-5; 9 bases match TRBD1. Trimming removed 5 bases from V and 5 bases from J; junction bases left unmatched: 13. Germline V gene lookup returns CDR1 LNHDA and CDR2 SQIVND (reference sequence). The CDR3 has 17 amino acids. CDR3 coding DNA: TGTGCCAGTAGTGCCTCCACCGGGACAGGGTTAGATCAGCCCCAGCATTTT. It translates to CASSASTGTGLDQPQHF.

This clone was picked up a small number of times. The chain employs TRBV5-1 and TRBJ1-5; D not certain. The CDR3 runs to 15 residues. Germline assignment: CDR1 SGHRS and CDR2 YFSETQ. V lost 3 bases and J lost 3, with 13 bases in between. The CDR3 coding sequence is TGCGCCAGCAGCTCCGGGCCGGATATCAATCAGCCCCAGCATTTT. This encodes CASSSGPDINQPQHF.

This clone came up a few times. The CDR3 DNA is TGCGCCAGCAGCTTGGTAACAGCCACAGATACGCAGTATTTT. The encoded protein is CASSLVTATDTQYF. This rearrangement joins TRBV5-1 to TRBJ2-3; D not resolved. CDR3 length: 14 amino acids. Trimming removed 0 bases from V and 2 bases from J, with 7 bases in between. CDR1 is SGHRS and CDR2 is YFSETQ in the germline V gene.

The chain is built from TRBV7-9 and TRBJ2-7; D is unresolved. CDR3 length: 15 amino acids. V was clipped by 3 bases and J by 3 bases, with 15 bases between them. CDR1 and CDR2 (germline): SEHNR, FQNEAQ (reference sequence). Written as DNA, the CDR3 is TGTGCCAGCAGCTTGGGGATAGCAATTAGCTACGAGCAGTACTTC. Its protein is CASSLGIAISYEQYF.

This clone was recorded a few times. This chain uses TRBV19 with TRBJ2-1, with a possible D match to TRBD1 (6 bases). Looked up from germline, CDR1 is LNHDA and CDR2 is SQIVND (reference sequence). Trimming cost V 7 bases and J 5 bases, with 15 bases left between them. The CDR3 contains 14 residues. The CDR3 sequence: CASNPPDRDNEQFF. CDR3 in DNA: TGTGCCAGTAATCCCCCGGACAGAGACAATGAGCAGTTCTTC.

J is TRBJ2-7 and V is TRBV6-6, with 8 bases that match TRBD1. V shed 5 bases and J 6 bases; nucleotides not matched to a gene: 12. Germline-derived CDR1 and CDR2 are MNHNY and SVGAGI (reference sequence). The CDR3 extends over 15 amino acids. CDR3 coding DNA: TGTGCCAGCAGTCGACCGGGACAGGACTTCGGCGAGCAGTACTTC. Translation: CASSRPGQDFGEQYF.

Note on this clone: Other DNA sequences in this sample translate to the same CDR3. The chain recombines TRBV9 with TRBJ2-2, with TRBD2 matching 10 bases. Unmatched junction bases numbered 2, after V lost 5 bases and J lost 1 base. Germline CDR1 reads SGDLS; CDR2 reads YYNGEE. This CDR3 has 15 residues. CDR3 in amino acids: CASSPSGGNTGELFF. The CDR3 DNA follows: TGTGCCAGCAGTCCTAGCGGGGGGAACACCGGGGAGCTGTTTTTT.

This clone appeared a few times. The rearrangement joins TRBV5-1 to TRBJ2-7; D is undetermined. Per germline, CDR1 SGHRS and CDR2 YFSETQ. This CDR3 spans 15 amino acids. V shed 0 bases and J shed 5 bases, with 15 bases lying between them. CDR3 sequence (DNA): TGCGCCAGCAGCTTGGTCGGCGTTGGGGTCGACGAGCAGTACTTC. Residues: CASSLVGVGVDEQYF.

This clone occurred a few times. The J gene is TRBJ1-5, the V gene TRBV2; TRBD1 is a possible D gene (6 bases). Trimming pared 7 bases from V and 4 bases from J, leaving 11 bases between. CDR1 is SNHLY, CDR2 FYNNEI, per germline. The CDR3 length is 13 residues. This CDR3 is CASMGQGNQPQHF. The CDR3 bases are TGTGCCAGCATGGGTCAGGGGAATCAGCCCCAGCATTTT.

In this sample, this clone turned up a few times. The chain employs TRBV4-1 and TRBJ2-3; a weak D match, TRBD2 (6 bases). V was trimmed by 3 bases and J by 6 bases, leaving 22 bases between them. Germline CDR1 MGHRA, CDR2 YSYEKL. The CDR3 totals 17 residues. The DNA for the CDR3 is TGCGCCAGCAGCCACGACGCGGGGCCCTGGCGAGTGGATACGCAGTATTTT. Its protein product is CASSHDAGPWRVDTQYF.

The CDR3 spells CSARARGELFF. CDR3 nucleotides: TGCAGTGCTAGAGCTCGTGGGGAGCTGTTTTTT. The chain couples TRBV20-1 to TRBJ2-2; unclear D gene. CDR3 length: 11 residues. Between the trimmed V and J ends, which lost 1 base and 8 bases, there was a span of 5 bases. Germline V gene sequence: CDR1 DFQATT, CDR2 SNEGSKA (reference sequence).

This clone was picked up a small number of times. V usage is TRBV29-1 and J usage is TRBJ2-7; 10 bases match TRBD1. V trimming: 6 bases; J trimming: 1 base; junction bases outside the gene matches: 3. The germline V gene encodes CDR1 SQVTM and CDR2 ANQGSEA. CDR3 length: 13 residues. CDR3 DNA: TGCAGCGTCGGGACAGGGGTATCCTACGAGCAGTACTTC. Amino acid sequence: CSVGTGVSYEQYF.

The V gene is TRBV20-1, the J gene TRBJ1-5; D is unclear. The CDR3 totals 11 residues. Per the germline V gene, CDR1 is DFQATT and CDR2 is SNEGSKA (reference sequence). The germline V and J ends were trimmed by 6 bases and 5 bases, with 8 bases remaining between them. For the CDR3, the DNA is TGCAGTGCCGCTTCGGATCAGCCCCAGCATTTT. As protein: CSAASDQPQHF.

The chain is built from TRBV5-1 and TRBJ1-1; tentative D call: TRBD1 (6 bases). This CDR3 region has 13 residues. The germline gives CDR1 SGHRS, CDR2 YFSETQ. V was clipped by 1 base and J by 6 bases, with 10 bases between them. The CDR3 DNA reads as TGCGCCAGCAGCTTGATACAGGGATCTGAAGCTTTCTTT. It is translated as CASSLIQGSEAFF.